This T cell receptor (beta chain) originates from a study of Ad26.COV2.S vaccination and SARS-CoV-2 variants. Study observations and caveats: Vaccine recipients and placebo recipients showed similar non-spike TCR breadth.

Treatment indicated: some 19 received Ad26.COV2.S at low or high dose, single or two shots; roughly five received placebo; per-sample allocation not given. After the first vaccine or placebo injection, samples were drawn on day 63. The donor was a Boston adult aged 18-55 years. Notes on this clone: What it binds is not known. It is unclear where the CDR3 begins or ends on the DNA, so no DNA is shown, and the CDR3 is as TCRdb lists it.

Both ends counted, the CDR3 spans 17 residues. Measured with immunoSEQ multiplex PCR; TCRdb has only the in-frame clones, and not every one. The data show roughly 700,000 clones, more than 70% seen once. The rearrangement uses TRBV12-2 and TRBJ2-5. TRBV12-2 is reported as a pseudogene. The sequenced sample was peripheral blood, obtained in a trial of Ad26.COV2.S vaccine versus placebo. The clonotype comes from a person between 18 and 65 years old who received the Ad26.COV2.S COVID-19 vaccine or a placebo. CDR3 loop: CASRLVALGAGPETQYF.